A selection of T cell receptor beta chains follows, all from one sample in a study of cytomegalovirus exposure and HLA in healthy donors. Profiling relied on immunoSEQ multiplex PCR, and the TCRdb table lists in-frame clones only, not all of them. This table has 65,000 to 95,000 clones, approximately 93% appearing once. Sequenced input: PBMCs. Every receptor here comes from a woman younger than 45 in good health and CMV-seronegative. Each CDR3 is given with its conserved first and last residue. The D gene is left open where the match is weak. Clone size is given for some rows only: seen once, a few or many times, or a class if the clone is expanded.

V	J	D	size	CDR3	DNA
TRBV18	TRBJ1-1	TRBD1	NA	CASSPGTGGMGAEAFF	TGTGCCAGCTCACCAGGGACAGGGGGCATGGGGGCTGAAGCTTTCTTT
TRBV7-6	TRBJ2-3	TRBD2	NA	CASSAIGTSDRSDTQYF	TGTGCCAGCAGCGCAATCGGGACTAGTGATCGGTCAGATACGCAGTATTTT
TRBV5-1	TRBJ2-1	NA	NA	CASSFTGMGGTYNEQFF	TGCGCCAGCAGCTTTACAGGGATGGGTGGAACCTACAATGAGCAGTTCTTC
TRBV5-1	TRBJ1-2	NA	NA	CASSSEDRQSYGYTF	TGCGCCAGCAGCTCTGAAGACAGACAGTCGTATGGCTACACCTTC
TRBV10-3	TRBJ1-4	TRBD1	NA	CAISVGQNGEKLFF	TGTGCCATCAGTGTGGGACAGAATGGGGAAAAACTGTTTTTT
TRBV9	TRBJ2-7	NA	NA	CASSVVAASYEQYF	TGTGCCAGCAGCGTAGTAGCGGCCTCCTACGAGCAGTACTTC
TRBV30	TRBJ1-2	TRBD1	NA	CAWTTTGGLNYGYTF	TGTGCCTGGACCACGACAGGGGGGCTTAACTATGGCTACACCTTC
TRBV2	TRBJ1-2	NA	NA	CASMGRATNYGYTF	TGTGCCAGCATGGGGAGGGCTACTAACTATGGCTACACCTTC
TRBV27	TRBJ1-6	NA	NA	CASSSPSAPSNSPLHF	TGTGCCAGCAGTTCTCCCAGCGCTCCCTCTAATTCACCCCTCCACTTT
TRBV7-3	TRBJ2-4	NA	NA	CASSTQRGTGKNIQYF	TGTGCCAGCAGCACACAACGTGGGACTGGTAAAAACATTCAGTACTTC
TRBV11-2	TRBJ2-1	TRBD2	NA	CASSLLGPSGIFNEQFF	TGTGCCAGCAGCTTACTGGGGCCTAGCGGGATATTCAATGAGCAGTTCTTC
TRBV18	TRBJ2-7	NA	NA	CASSPAGRTYEQYF	TGTGCCAGCTCACCTGCGGGACGAACCTACGAGCAGTACTTC
TRBV4-3	TRBJ2-1	TRBD1	NA	CASSQADRPEQFF	TGCGCCAGCAGCCAAGCGGACAGGCCCGAGCAGTTCTTC
TRBV18	TRBJ1-1	NA	NA	CASSPLDSTEAFF	TGTGCCAGCTCTCCGCTGGACAGCACTGAAGCTTTCTTT
TRBV7-8	TRBJ1-5	TRBD1	once	CASSPQGGYSNQPQHF	TGTGCCAGCAGCCCCCAGGGGGGATATAGCAATCAGCCCCAGCATTTT
TRBV2	TRBJ1-4	TRBD1	NA	CASSDRGTTEKLFF	TGTGCCAGCAGCGACAGGGGTACAACAGAAAAACTGTTTTTT
TRBV7-9	TRBJ2-3	NA	once	CASRIGGTDTQYF	TGTGCCAGCAGGATCGGGGGCACAGATACGCAGTATTTT
TRBV18	TRBJ2-5	NA	NA	CASSALQAVQETQYF	TGTGCCAGCTCAGCACTCCAGGCTGTCCAAGAGACCCAGTACTTC
TRBV19	TRBJ1-1	NA	NA	CASSSSAEAFF	TGTGCCAGTAGTAGTTCAGCTGAAGCTTTCTTT
TRBV28	TRBJ1-5	TRBD1	once	CASSSLRQGGQPQHF	TGTGCCAGCAGTTCCCTCCGACAGGGTGGACAGCCCCAGCATTTT
TRBV15	TRBJ1-2	NA	NA	CATSRPSTGNYGYTF	TGTGCCACCAGCAGACCTTCGACGGGGAACTATGGCTACACCTTC
TRBV2	TRBJ2-7	TRBD2	NA	CASTVSGSSYEQYF	TGTGCCAGCACCGTTAGCGGGAGCTCCTACGAGCAGTACTTC
TRBV7-2	TRBJ2-1	NA	NA	CASSLGGGGVNEQFF	TGTGCCAGCAGCTTAGGTGGCGGGGGCGTGAATGAGCAGTTCTTC
TRBV5-1	TRBJ1-1	TRBD1	NA	CASSDRTGLGTEAFF	TGCGCCAGCAGCGACAGGACAGGGCTTGGGACTGAAGCTTTCTTT
TRBV27	TRBJ2-2	NA	NA	CASSLRQGPNTGELFF	TGTGCCAGCAGTTTACGGCAGGGCCCAAACACCGGGGAGCTGTTTTTT
TRBV9	TRBJ2-7	NA	NA	CASSGGEVSVYEQYF	TGTGCCAGCAGCGGTGGGGAAGTTAGCGTCTACGAGCAGTACTTC
TRBV30	TRBJ2-7	NA	NA	CAWRKRSSYEQYF	TGTGCCTGGAGGAAGAGGAGCTCCTACGAGCAGTACTTC
TRBV7-9	TRBJ2-2	TRBD2	NA	CASSGLAGVTGELFF	TGTGCCAGCAGCGGACTAGCGGGAGTAACCGGGGAGCTGTTTTTT
TRBV7-9	TRBJ2-7	NA	NA	CASSLLGAAHYEQYF	TGTGCCAGCAGCCTCCTGGGGGCGGCCCACTACGAGCAGTACTTC
TRBV5-1	TRBJ2-7	NA	NA	CASSLGSGRGYEQYF	TGCGCCAGCAGCTTGGGGTCCGGGCGGGGCTACGAGCAGTACTTC
TRBV6-6	TRBJ1-1	NA	NA	CASTFGGAPDTEAFF	TGTGCCAGCACCTTCGGAGGGGCCCCTGACACTGAAGCTTTCTTT
TRBV2	TRBJ2-5	NA	NA	CASRSGYETQYF	TGTGCCAGCAGATCAGGGTACGAGACCCAGTACTTC
TRBV2	TRBJ1-2	TRBD1	NA	CASSTQGAPAYGYTF	TGTGCCAGCAGCACCCAGGGGGCCCCTGCCTATGGCTACACCTTC
TRBV6-1	TRBJ1-1	TRBD1	NA	CASSEQAGGAMKAFF	TGTGCCAGCAGTGAACAAGCAGGGGGCGCGATGAAAGCTTTCTTT
TRBV28	TRBJ1-5	NA	NA	CASSLGQRGGLSNQPQHF	TGTGCCAGCAGTTTAGGCCAGAGGGGAGGACTTAGCAATCAGCCCCAGCATTTT
TRBV10-2	TRBJ1-1	TRBD1	NA	CASMTQGGTEAFF	TGCGCCAGCATGACCCAGGGGGGTACTGAAGCTTTCTTT
TRBV7-9	TRBJ1-2	NA	NA	CASSSGSSAYGYTF	TGTGCCAGCAGCTCAGGGTCCAGTGCATATGGCTACACCTTC
TRBV12-5	TRBJ2-1	TRBD1	NA	CASQGSTRDRFIGNEQFF	TGTGCTAGTCAGGGGTCTACAAGGGACAGGTTTATCGGCAATGAGCAGTTCTTC
TRBV9	TRBJ2-1	TRBD2	NA	CASSPSSGRTQFF	TGTGCCAGCAGCCCCTCTAGCGGGAGAACGCAGTTCTTC
TRBV7-3	TRBJ2-5	TRBD2	NA	CASSSILAGGQETQYF	TGTGCCAGCAGCTCCATACTAGCGGGGGGCCAAGAGACCCAGTACTTC